This TCR beta chain was retrieved from a study of blood T cell repertoires in COVID-19. Study context: COVID-19 samples, acute and convalescent, were from the United States, Italy and Spain.

Germline V lookup: CDR1 LNHDA, CDR2 SQIVND (reference sequence). This CDR3 is built from 13 residues. The J segment lost 1 base and the V segment lost 8 bases, leaving 3 bases of the junction unmatched. Study members were between about 18 and 89 years old and lived in about two dozen US regions. All recovered Cohort 3 donors got two negative PCRs, got clearance, or saw symptom resolution. Libraries were prepared by immunoSEQ multiplex PCR; TCRdb keeps only in-frame clonotypes and omits some of them. This table has approximately 220,000 clones, 84% appearing once. The source is a woman aged 40 to 55 who had recovered from COVID-19. What was sequenced was PBMCs or T cells enriched from blood (not recorded which). The chain has TRBV19 and TRBJ1-1, with 8 bases identical to TRBD1. The CDR3 here is CASGTGPNTEAFF. The CDR3 DNA sequence: TGTGCCAGTGGGACAGGACCGAACACTGAAGCTTTCTTT. The variable domain in full, with the rest retrieved from reference TRBV19 and TRBJ1-1, is DGGITQSPKYLFRKEGQNVTLSCEQNLNHDAMYWYRQDPGQGLRLIYYSQIVNDFQKGDIAEGYSVSREKKESFPLTVTSAQKNPTAFYLCASGTGPNTEAFFGQGTRLTVV.